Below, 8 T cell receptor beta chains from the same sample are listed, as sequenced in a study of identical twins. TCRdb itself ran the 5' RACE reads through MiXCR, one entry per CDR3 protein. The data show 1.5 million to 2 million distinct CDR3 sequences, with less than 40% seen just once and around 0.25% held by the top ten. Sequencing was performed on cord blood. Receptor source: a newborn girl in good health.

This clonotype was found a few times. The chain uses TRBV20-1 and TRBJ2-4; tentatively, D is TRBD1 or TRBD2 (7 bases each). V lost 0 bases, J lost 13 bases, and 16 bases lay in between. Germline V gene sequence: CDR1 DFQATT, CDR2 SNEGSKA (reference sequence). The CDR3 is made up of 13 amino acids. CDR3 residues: CSARDQGQGGQYF. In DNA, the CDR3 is TGCAGTGCTAGAGATCAGGGGCAGGGGGGGCAGTACTTC.

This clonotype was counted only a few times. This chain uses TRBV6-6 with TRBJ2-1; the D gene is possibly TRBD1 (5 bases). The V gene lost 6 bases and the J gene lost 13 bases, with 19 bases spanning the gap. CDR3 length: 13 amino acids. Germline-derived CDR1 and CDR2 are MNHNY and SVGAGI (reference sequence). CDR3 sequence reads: CASRPSTGETQFF. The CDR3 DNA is TGTGCCAGCAGACCCTCCACAGGAGAGACCCAGTTCTTC.

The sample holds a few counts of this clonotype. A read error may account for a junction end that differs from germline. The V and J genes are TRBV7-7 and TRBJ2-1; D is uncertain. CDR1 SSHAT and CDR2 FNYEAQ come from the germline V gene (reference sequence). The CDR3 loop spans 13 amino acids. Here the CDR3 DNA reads TGTGCTAGCAGCCCATTCACCTACAATGAGCAGTTCTTC. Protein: CASSPFTYNEQFF.

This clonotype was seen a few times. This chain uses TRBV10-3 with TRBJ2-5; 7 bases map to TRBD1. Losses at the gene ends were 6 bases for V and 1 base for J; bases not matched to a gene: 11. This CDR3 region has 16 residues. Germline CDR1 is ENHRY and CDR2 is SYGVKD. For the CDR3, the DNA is TGTGCCATCAGCTCGGGACAGTTCAAGCCCCAAGAGACCCAGTACTTC. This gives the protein CAISSGQFKPQETQYF.

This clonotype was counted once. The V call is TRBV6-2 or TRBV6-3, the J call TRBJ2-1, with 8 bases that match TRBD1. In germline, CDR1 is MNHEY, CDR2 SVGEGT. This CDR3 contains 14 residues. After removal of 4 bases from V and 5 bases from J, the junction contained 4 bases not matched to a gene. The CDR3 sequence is CASSWPGQDNEQFF. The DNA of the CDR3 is TGTGCCAGCAGTTGGCCGGGACAGGACAATGAGCAGTTCTTC.

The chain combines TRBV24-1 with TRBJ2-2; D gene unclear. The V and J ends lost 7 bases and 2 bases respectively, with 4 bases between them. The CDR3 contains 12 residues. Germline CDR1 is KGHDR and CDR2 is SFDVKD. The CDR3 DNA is TGTGCCACCAGGACAAACACCGGGGAGCTGTTTTTT. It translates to CATRTNTGELFF.

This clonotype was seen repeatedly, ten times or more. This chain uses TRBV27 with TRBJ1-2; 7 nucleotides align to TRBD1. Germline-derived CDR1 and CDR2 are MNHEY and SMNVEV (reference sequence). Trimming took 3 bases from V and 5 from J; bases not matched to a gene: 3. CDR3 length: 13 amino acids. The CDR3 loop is CASSLRGRYGYTF. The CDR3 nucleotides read TGTGCCAGCAGTTTGAGGGGGCGTTATGGCTACACCTTC.

The CDR3 spells CASSPTGGSFYEQYF. The CDR3 bases are TGTGCCAGCAGCCCCACTGGCGGGAGCTTTTACGAGCAGTACTTC. This chain links TRBV27 with TRBJ2-7, with TRBD2 identical over 7 bases. The ends lost 6 bases at V and 4 bases at J; junction bases unmatched: 12. Germline V gene sequence: CDR1 MNHEY, CDR2 SMNVEV (reference sequence). The CDR3 contains 15 residues.